This TCR beta chain was sequenced in a study of cytomegalovirus exposure and HLA in healthy donors. TCRdb's copy holds only in-frame clones and misses some; the assay was immunoSEQ multiplex PCR. This sample has under 150,000 clones, with over 85% found just once. Overall study findings and caveats: CMV antigen specificity was confirmed in vitro for a few CMV-associated chains.

Turning to this clone: The target antigen is unknown.

In germline, CDR1 is MNHEY, CDR2 SVGAGI. Trimming left V 2 bases short and J 2 bases short, with 13 bases between. CDR3 length: 15 residues. This TCR derives from a young woman in good health and CMV-seronegative. Sequences were obtained from PBMCs. The chain joins TRBV6-5 to TRBJ2-7, with D perhaps TRBD2 (6 bases). CDR3 amino acids: CASSYGRDPTYEQYF. The CDR3 DNA follows: TGTGCCAGCAGTTACGGGCGGGATCCCACCTACGAGCAGTACTTC.